This T cell receptor (beta chain) was identified during a study of Tregs in tolerant kidney transplant recipients. This CDR3 spans 15 amino acids. The repertoire was sequenced with immunoSEQ multiplex PCR; TCRdb's copy has only in-frame clones and lacks some. The table includes some 240,000 clones, 80% to 85% detected once. Sequencing was performed on CD4+ T cells from blood. This TCR was recovered from a human donor in good health. This sequence joins TRBV21-1 and TRBJ2-1. TRBV21-1 is termed a pseudogene. The CDR3 DNA reads as TGTGCCAGCAACCCCCCCGGGCAGTCCCACAATGAGCAGTTCTTC. Residues: CASNPPGQSHNEQFF.